This TCR beta chain was sequenced in a study of cytomegalovirus exposure and HLA in healthy donors. Findings and caveats of the study: According to a later analysis, donors in an Asian-associated ancestry cluster reportedly had fewer N-insertions than the approximately 720-donor mean. The availability of immune exposure information extended only to CMV serostatus.

The CDR3 runs to 12 residues. Between the trimmed V and J ends, which lost 4 bases and 5 bases, there was a span of 10 bases. CDR1 and CDR2 (germline): SGHDT, YYEEEE. The study ran its PCR with 60 Vbeta and 13 Jbeta primers. The assay was immunoSEQ multiplex PCR, and TCRdb's table has in-frame clones only and misses some. The sample has 100,000 or so clones, around four fifths seen once. Worth noting for this clone: Its antigen is unknown.

The source is a young man in good health and CMV-seronegative. The specimen was PBMCs. The chain carries TRBV5-6 and TRBJ2-7; no definite D call. This CDR3 is CASSPGIHEQYF. The DNA of the CDR3 is TGTGCCAGCAGCCCCGGTATCCACGAGCAGTACTTC.